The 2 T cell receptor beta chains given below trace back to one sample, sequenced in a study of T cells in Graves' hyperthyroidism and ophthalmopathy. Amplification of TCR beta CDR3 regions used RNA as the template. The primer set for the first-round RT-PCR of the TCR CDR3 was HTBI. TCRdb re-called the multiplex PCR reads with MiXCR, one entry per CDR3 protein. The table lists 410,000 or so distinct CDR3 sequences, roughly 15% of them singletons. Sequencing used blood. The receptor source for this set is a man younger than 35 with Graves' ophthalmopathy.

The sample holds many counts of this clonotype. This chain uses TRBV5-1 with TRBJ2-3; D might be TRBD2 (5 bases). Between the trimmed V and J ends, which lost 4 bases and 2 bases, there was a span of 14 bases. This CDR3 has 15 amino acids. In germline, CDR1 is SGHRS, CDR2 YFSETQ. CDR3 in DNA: TGCGCCAGCAGCCCAAAACGGGGATACACAGATACGCAGTATTTT. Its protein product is CASSPKRGYTDTQYF.

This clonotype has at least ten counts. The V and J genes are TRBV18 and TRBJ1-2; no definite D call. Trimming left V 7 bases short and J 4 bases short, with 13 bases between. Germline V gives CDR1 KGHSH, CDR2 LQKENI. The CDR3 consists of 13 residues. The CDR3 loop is CASFPDVTYGYTF. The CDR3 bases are TGTGCCAGCTTCCCAGACGTTACCTATGGCTACACCTTC.